This TCR beta chain is drawn from a study of read filtering for tumor transcriptome and immune sequencing. Across the study: Whole-transcriptome libraries were prepared after DNase treatment.

This clonotype was seen ten or more times. The germline CDR1 and CDR2 sequences are SGHTA and FQGTGA. Trimming removed 3 bases from V and 5 bases from J; junction bases left unmatched: 0. CDR3 length: 13 residues. From roughly 400 ng of RNA, a library with molecular barcoded alpha/delta and beta/gamma adaptors was made. TCRdb processed the reads anew with MiXCR; each CDR3 protein has one entry. The table lists about 63,000 distinct CDR3 sequences, approximately 15% of them singletons. The receptor's source is a donor over 35 with multiple myeloma. Sequencing was carried out using a population of CD138-negative cells sorted from bone marrow. The V and J genes are TRBV7-3 and TRBJ2-3, with 9 positions matching TRBD2. CDR3 nucleotide sequence: TGTGCCAGCAGCTTGACTAGCGGAGATACGCAGTATTTT. Translated, it gives CASSLTSGDTQYF.